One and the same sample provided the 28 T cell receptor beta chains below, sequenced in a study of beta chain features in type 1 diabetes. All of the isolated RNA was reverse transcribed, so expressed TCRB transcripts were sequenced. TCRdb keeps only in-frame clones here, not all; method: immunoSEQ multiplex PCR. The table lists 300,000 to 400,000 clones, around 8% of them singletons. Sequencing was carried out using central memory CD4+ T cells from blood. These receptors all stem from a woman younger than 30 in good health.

The CDR3 DNA reads TGCGCCAGCAGCGCTGGACTAGCGGGATTGGAGCAGTACTTC. Its translation: CASSAGLAGLEQYF. The chain combines TRBV5-1 with TRBJ2-7; 12 nucleotides align to TRBD2. CDR1 and CDR2 from the germline V gene are SGHRS and YFSETQ. There are 14 residues in the CDR3. The V segment lost 4 bases and the J segment 7 bases; nucleotides outside the gene matches: 6.

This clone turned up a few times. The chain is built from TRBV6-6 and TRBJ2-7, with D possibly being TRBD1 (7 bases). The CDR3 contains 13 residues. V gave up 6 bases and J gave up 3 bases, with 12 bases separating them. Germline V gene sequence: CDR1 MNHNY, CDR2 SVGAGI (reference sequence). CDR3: CASRRDSLYEQYF. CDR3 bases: TGTGCCAGCAGGCGGGACAGTCTCTACGAGCAGTACTTC.

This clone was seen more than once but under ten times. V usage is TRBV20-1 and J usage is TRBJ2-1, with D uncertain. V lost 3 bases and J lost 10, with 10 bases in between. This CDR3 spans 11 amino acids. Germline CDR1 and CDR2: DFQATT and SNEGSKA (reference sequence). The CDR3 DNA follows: TGCAGTGCTAGCTACAGAGGCGAGCAGTTCTTC. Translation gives CSASYRGEQFF.

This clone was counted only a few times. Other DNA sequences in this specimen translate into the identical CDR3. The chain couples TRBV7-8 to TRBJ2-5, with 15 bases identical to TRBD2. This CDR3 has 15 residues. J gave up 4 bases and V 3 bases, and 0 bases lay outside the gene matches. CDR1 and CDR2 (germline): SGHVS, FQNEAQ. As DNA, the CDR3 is TGTGCCAGCAGCTTGGGACTAGCGGGAGGAGAGACCCAGTACTTC. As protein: CASSLGLAGGETQYF.

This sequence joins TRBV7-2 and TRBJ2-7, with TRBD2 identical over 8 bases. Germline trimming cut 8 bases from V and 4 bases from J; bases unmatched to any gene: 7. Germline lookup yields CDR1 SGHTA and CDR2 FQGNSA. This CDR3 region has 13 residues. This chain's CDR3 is CASGAGGSYEQYF. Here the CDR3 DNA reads TGTGCCAGCGGGGCGGGAGGAAGTTACGAGCAGTACTTC.

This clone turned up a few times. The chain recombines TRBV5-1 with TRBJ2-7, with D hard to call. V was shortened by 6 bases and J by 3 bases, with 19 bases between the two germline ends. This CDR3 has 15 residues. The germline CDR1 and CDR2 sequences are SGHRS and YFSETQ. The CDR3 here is CASIGPHSSFYEQYF. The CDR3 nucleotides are TGCGCCAGCATCGGTCCCCATAGTTCATTCTACGAGCAGTACTTC.

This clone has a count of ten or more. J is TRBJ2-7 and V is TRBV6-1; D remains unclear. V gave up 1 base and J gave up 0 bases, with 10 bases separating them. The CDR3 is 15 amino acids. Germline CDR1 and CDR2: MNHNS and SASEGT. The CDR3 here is CASSEEYYSSYEQYF. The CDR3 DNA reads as TGTGCCAGCAGTGAAGAGTACTACAGCTCCTACGAGCAGTACTTC.

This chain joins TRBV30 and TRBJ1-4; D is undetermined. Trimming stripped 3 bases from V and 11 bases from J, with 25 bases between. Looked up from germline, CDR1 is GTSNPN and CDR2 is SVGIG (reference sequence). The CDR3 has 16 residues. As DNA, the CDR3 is TGTGCCTGGAGATTTCGGAGCCCTCAGGAGATTGGGAAACTGTTTTTT. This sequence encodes CAWRFRSPQEIGKLFF.

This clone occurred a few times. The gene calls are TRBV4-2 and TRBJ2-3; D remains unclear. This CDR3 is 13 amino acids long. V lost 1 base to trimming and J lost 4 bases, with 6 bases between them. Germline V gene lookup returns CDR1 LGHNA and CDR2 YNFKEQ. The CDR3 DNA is TGTGCCAGCAGCCAAGGGATGGCAGATACGCAGTATTTT. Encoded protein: CASSQGMADTQYF.

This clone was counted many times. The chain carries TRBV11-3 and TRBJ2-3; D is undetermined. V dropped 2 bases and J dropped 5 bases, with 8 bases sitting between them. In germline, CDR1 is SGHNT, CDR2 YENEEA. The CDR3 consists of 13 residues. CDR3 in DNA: TGTGCCAGCAGCTTAAATTGGGGAGATACGCAGTATTTT. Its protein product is CASSLNWGDTQYF. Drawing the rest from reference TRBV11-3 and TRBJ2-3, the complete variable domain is EAGVVQSPRYKIIEKKQPVAFWCNPISGHNTLYWYLQNLGQGPELLIRYENEEAVDDSQLPKDRFSAERLKGVDSTLKIQPAELGDSAVYLCASSLNWGDTQYFGPGTRLTVL.

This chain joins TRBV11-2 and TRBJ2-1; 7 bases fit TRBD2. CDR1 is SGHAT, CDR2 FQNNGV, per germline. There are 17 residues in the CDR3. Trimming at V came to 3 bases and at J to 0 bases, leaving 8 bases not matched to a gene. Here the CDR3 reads CASSFGAGAGSYNEQFF. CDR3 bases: TGTGCCAGCAGCTTTGGGGCGGGAGCGGGCTCCTACAATGAGCAGTTCTTC.

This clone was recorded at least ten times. DNA for the CDR3: TGTGCCAGCACCACTATGGATGAGCAGTTCTTC. Protein product: CASTTMDEQFF. The gene calls are TRBV6-6 and TRBJ2-1, with D uncertain. Trimming stripped 7 bases from V and 8 bases from J, with 9 bases between. CDR3 length: 11 residues. Germline V gene data show CDR1 as MNHNY and CDR2 as SVGAGI (reference sequence).

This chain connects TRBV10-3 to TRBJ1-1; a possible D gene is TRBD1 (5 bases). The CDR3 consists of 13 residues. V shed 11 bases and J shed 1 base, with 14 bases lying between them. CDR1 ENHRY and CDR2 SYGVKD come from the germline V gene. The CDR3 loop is CAGSAGQNTEAFF. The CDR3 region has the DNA TGTGCCGGCTCGGCAGGACAGAACACTGAAGCTTTCTTT.

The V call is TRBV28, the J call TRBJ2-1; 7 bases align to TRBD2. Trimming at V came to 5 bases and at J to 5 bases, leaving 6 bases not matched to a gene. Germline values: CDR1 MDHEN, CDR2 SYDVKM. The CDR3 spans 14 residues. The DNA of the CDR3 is TGTGCCAGCAGTCCCCCGCTAGCGGACAATGAGCAGTTCTTC. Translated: CASSPPLADNEQFF.

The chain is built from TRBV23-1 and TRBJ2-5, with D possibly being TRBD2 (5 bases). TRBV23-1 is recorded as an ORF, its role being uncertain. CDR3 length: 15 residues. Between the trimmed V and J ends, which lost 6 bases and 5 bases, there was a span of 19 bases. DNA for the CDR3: TGCGCCAGCAGCCTCCCCGGGTCGGGGAACGAGACCCAGTACTTC. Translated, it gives CASSLPGSGNETQYF.

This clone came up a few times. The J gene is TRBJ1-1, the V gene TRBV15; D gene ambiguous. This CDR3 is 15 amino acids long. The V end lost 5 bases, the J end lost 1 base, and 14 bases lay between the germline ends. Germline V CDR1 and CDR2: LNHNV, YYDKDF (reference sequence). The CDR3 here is CATSPEERANTEAFF. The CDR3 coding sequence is TGTGCCACCAGCCCAGAGGAGAGGGCGAACACTGAAGCTTTCTTT.

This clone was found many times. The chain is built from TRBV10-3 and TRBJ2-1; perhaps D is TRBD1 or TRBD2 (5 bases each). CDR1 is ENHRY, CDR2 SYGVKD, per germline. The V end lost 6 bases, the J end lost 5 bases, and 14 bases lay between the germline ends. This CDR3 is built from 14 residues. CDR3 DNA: TGTGCCATCAGGCCCGGGACGGCTGACAATGAGCAGTTCTTC. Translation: CAIRPGTADNEQFF.

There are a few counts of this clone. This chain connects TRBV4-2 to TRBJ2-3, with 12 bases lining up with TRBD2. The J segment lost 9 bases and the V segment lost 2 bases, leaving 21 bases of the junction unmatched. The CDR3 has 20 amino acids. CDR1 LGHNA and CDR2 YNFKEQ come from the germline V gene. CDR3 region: CASSQSRGAGLAGTQGTQYF. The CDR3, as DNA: TGTGCCAGCAGCCAATCACGCGGCGCTGGACTAGCGGGAACGCAAGGAACGCAGTATTTT.

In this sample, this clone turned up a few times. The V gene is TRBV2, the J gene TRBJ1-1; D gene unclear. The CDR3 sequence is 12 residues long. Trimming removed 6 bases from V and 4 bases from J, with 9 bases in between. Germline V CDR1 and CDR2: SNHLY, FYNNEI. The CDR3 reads CASSLQSTEAFF. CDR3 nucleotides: TGTGCCAGCAGCCTACAGAGCACTGAAGCTTTCTTT.

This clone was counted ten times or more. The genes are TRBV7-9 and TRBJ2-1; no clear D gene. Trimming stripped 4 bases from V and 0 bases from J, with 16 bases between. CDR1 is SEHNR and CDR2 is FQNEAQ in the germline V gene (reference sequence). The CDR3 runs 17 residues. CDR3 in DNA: TGTGCCAGCAGCTCAAGAGAGGACGGTAGCTCCTACAATGAGCAGTTCTTC. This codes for CASSSREDGSSYNEQFF.

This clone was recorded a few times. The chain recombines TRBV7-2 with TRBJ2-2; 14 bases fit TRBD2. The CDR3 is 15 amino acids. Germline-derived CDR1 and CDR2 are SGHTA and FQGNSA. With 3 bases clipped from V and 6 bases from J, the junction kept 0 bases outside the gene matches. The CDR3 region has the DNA TGTGCCAGCAGCTTGACTAGCGGGAGGGCCGGGGAGCTGTTTTTT. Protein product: CASSLTSGRAGELFF.

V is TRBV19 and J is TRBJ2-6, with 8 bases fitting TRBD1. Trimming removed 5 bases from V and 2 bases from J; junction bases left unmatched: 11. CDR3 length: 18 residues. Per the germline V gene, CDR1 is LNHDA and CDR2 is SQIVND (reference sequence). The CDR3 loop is CASSDVGRGQAGANVLTF. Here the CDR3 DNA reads TGTGCCAGTAGTGACGTTGGCAGGGGGCAGGCTGGGGCCAACGTCCTGACTTTC.

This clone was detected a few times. For the CDR3, the DNA is TGCGCCAGCAGCCGGACCTCTGGGGCAAGGGAGCTGTTTTTT. Its translation: CASSRTSGARELFF. V is TRBV5-1 and J is TRBJ2-2; D may be TRBD1 (5 bases). The germline V gene has CDR1 SGHRS and CDR2 YFSETQ. Trimming removed 4 bases at V and 9 bases at J, with 16 bases between. The CDR3 is 14 amino acids.

The CDR3 DNA reads as TGCGCCAGCAGGAAATTGCCACCGGGACGGGAAAACATTCAGTACTTC. Amino acids: CASRKLPPGRENIQYF. The V call is TRBV5-1, the J call TRBJ2-4; the D gene could be TRBD1 or TRBD2 (5 bases each). The germline CDR1 and CDR2 sequences are SGHRS and YFSETQ. CDR3 size: 16 residues. V gave up 5 bases and J gave up 5 bases, with 20 bases separating them.

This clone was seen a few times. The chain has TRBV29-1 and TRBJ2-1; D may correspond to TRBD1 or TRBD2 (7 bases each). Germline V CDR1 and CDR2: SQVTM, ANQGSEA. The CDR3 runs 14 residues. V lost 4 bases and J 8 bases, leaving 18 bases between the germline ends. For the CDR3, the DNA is TGCAGCGTTGCGATGCGACAGGGAGGGGATGAGCAGTTCTTC. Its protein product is CSVAMRQGGDEQFF.

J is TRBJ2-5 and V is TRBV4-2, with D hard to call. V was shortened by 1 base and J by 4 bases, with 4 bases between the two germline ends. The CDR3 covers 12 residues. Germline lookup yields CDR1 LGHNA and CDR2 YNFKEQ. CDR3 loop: CASSQAGETQYF. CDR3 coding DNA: TGTGCCAGCAGCCAAGCAGGAGAGACCCAGTACTTC.

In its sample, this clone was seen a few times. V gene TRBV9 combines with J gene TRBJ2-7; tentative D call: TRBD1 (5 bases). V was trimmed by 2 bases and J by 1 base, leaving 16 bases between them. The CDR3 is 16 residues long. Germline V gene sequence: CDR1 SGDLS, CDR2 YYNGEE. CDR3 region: CASSVPRGQGSYEQYF. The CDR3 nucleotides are TGTGCCAGCAGCGTCCCTAGGGGTCAGGGATCCTACGAGCAGTACTTC.

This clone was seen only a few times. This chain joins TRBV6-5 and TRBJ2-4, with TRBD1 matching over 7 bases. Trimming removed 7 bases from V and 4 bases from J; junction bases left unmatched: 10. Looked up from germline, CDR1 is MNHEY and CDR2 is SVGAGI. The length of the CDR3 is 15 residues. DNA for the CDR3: TGTGCCAGCACCCCGGGACAGACGAAGAAAAACATTCAGTACTTC. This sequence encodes CASTPGQTKKNIQYF.